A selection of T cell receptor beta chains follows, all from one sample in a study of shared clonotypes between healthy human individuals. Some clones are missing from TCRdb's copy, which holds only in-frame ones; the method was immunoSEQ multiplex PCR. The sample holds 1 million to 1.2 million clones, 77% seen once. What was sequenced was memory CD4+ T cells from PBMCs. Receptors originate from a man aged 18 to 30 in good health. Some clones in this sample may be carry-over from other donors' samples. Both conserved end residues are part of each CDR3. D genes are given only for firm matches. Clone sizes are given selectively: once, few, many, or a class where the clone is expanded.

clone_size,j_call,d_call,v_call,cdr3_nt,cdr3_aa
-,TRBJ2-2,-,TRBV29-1,TGCAGCGTCGGTGGGGGATACACCGGGGAGCTGTTTTTT,CSVGGGYTGELFF
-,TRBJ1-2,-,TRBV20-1,TGCAGTGCTAATGTGGTCTATGGCTACACCTTC,CSANVVYGYTF
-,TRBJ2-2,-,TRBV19,TGTGCCAGTACGACAGATTCCAACACCGGGGAGCTGTTTTTT,CASTTDSNTGELFF
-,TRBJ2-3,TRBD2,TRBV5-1,TGCGCCAGCAGCAGGGCCCCTAGCGGAGACACAGATACGCAGTATTTT,CASSRAPSGDTDTQYF
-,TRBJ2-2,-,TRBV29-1,TGCAGCGCCACATACCCTACCGGGGAGCTGTTTTTT,CSATYPTGELFF
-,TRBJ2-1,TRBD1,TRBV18,TGTGCCAGCTCACCACCTCCAGGGGGATACAATGAGCAGTTCTTC,CASSPPPGGYNEQFF
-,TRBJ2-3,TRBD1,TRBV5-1,TGCGCCAGCAGGTCCACAGGGGGCATCACAGATACGCAGTATTTT,CASRSTGGITDTQYF
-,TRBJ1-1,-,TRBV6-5,TGTGCCAGCAGTCCCCAAATTACGGACACTGAAGCTTTCTTT,CASSPQITDTEAFF
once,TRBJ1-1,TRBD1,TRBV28,TGTGCCACAGCTGACCCCGGACAGGGCCCTGAAGCTTTCTTT,CATADPGQGPEAFF
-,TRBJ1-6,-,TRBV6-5,TGTGCCAGCAAGGGAAGAGCGCCAAGCGGTTCACCCCTCCACTTT,CASKGRAPSGSPLHF
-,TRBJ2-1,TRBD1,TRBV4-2,TGTGCCAGCAGCCAAGAAATAACCGGGACAGCGAACAATGAGCAGTTCTTC,CASSQEITGTANNEQFF
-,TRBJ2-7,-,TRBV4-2,TGTGCCAGCAGCCAAGCGGACGCGAGCTCCTACGAGCAGTACTTC,CASSQADASSYEQYF
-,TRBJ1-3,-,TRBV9,TGTGCCAGCAGCAGCAGGGCCAGGGCTGGAAACACCATATATTTT,CASSSRARAGNTIYF
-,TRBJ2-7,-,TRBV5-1,TGCGCCAGCAGCTTCACACCCTTGGATTCTCGGGAGCAGTACTTC,CASSFTPLDSREQYF
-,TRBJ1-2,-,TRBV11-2,TGTGCCAGCAGCTTGGCGCAGGGCGATGGCTACACCTTC,CASSLAQGDGYTF
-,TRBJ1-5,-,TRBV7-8,TGTGCCAGCAGCTTGAGAGGGGGAGAAGGACAGCCCCAGCATTTT,CASSLRGGEGQPQHF
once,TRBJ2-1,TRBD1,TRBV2,TGTGCCAGCAGTGGGGGGACAGGGCCCTACAATGAGCAGTTCTTC,CASSGGTGPYNEQFF
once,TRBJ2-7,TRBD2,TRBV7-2,TGTGCCAGCAGCTTACTAGCGGGAGCGGTCGGCGAGCAGTACTTC,CASSLLAGAVGEQYF
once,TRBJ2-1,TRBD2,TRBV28,TGTGCCAGCACCCCGGGTGGAGCGGGGTACAATGAGCAGTTCTTC,CASTPGGAGYNEQFF
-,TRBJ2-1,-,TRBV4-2,TGTGCCAGCAGCCAAGAAGTAGCCCTCTCGCTGGGTGAGCAGTTCTTC,CASSQEVALSLGEQFF
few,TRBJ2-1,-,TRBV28,TGTGCCAGCAGTTTACCGTCGGGGAGCTCCTACAATGAGCAGTTCTTC,CASSLPSGSSYNEQFF
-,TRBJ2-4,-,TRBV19,TGTGCCAGTAGTATGGGGTGGGACAACAACATTCAGTACTTC,CASSMGWDNNIQYF
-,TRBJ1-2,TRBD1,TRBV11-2,TGTGCCAGCAGCACCCGGGACAGTAACTATGGCTACACCTTC,CASSTRDSNYGYTF
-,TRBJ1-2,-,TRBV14,TGTGCCAGCAGCCAAGAAGTCCGGGCCCTCTATGGCTACACCTTC,CASSQEVRALYGYTF
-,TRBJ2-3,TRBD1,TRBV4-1,TGCGCCAGCAGCCAAGTTAGAGGGGGCCGCACAGATACGCAGTATTTT,CASSQVRGGRTDTQYF
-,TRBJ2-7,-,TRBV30,TGTGCCTGGGGAACTGACTACGAGCAGTACTTC,CAWGTDYEQYF
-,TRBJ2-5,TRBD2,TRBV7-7,TGTGCCAGCAGCGCACCGGGACTATCGACCCAGTACTTC,CASSAPGLSTQYF
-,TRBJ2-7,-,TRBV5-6,TGTGCCAGCAGCTCCCATTTCGAGCAGTACTTC,CASSSHFEQYF
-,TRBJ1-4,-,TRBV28,TGTGCCAGCAGCCTACCCGGCGGGCATAGAGAAAAACTGTTTTTT,CASSLPGGHREKLFF
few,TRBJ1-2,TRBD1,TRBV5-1,TGCGCCAGCAGCAACCTACAGGGGGCAGACTATGGCTACACCTTC,CASSNLQGADYGYTF
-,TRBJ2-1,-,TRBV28,TGTGCCAGCGGTGAAGGGACTTTTCCGGGATACAATGAGCAGTTCTTC,CASGEGTFPGYNEQFF
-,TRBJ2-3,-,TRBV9,TGTGCCAGCAGTGGATCCACAGATACGCAGTATTTT,CASSGSTDTQYF
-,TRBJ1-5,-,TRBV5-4,TGTGCCAGCAGCTTGGGGGGTGCGGGGGATCAGCCCCAGCATTTT,CASSLGGAGDQPQHF
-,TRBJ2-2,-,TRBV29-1,TGCAGCGTTGGAAGGCCCACGAACACCGGGGAGCTGTTTTTT,CSVGRPTNTGELFF
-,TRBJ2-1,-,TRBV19,TGTGCCAGTACCGGAAGGGGATCCTACAATGAGCAGTTCTTC,CASTGRGSYNEQFF
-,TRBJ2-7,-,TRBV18,TGTGCCAGCTCACCACCCCCCCGAGGTAAGCGGCAAGCCTACGAGCAGTACTTC,CASSPPPRGKRQAYEQYF
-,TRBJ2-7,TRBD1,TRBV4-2,TGTGCCAGCAGCCAACAGGGACAGGGACCATACGAGCAGTACTTC,CASSQQGQGPYEQYF
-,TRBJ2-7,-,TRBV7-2,TGTGCCAGCAGCTTAGTCGGCTACGAGCAGTACTTC,CASSLVGYEQYF
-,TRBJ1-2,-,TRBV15,TGTGCCACCACACCGGGGAAGTTGAGCTATGGCTACACCTTC,CATTPGKLSYGYTF
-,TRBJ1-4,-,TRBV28,TGTGCCAGCAGTTCAACGGGTGCCTGTTTTTTT,CASSSTGACFF
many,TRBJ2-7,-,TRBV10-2,TGCGCCAGCAGTGACCCGGGGGCGGGTACTACCTACGAGCAGTACTTC,CASSDPGAGTTYEQYF
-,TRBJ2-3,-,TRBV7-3,TGTGCCAGCAGCTTAGTCCGCACAGATACGCAGTATTTT,CASSLVRTDTQYF
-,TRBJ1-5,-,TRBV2,TGTGCCAGCAGTCAGAAGGCTATCAATCAGCCCCAGCATTTT,CASSQKAINQPQHF
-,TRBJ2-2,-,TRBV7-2,TGTGCCAGCAGCTTCCCAAAGGGTGCGGGGACCCCCGAGGAGCTGTTTTTT,CASSFPKGAGTPEELFF
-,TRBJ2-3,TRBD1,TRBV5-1,TGCGCCAGCAGCTTTGGGACAGGTCGAGCAGATACGCAGTATTTT,CASSFGTGRADTQYF
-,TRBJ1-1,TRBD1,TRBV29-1,TGCAGCGTTACGGACAGGGGAGCTGAAGCTTTCTTT,CSVTDRGAEAFF
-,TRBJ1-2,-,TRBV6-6,TGTGCCAGCAGGACCTTATCGGGAGGGGACTATGGCTACACCTTC,CASRTLSGGDYGYTF
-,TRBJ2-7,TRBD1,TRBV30,TGTGCCTCAGGACAGGGGGCCTACGAGCAGTACTTC,CASGQGAYEQYF
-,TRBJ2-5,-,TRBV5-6,TGTGCCAGCAGCTTGGGGCAGGTCGCAGAGACCCAGTACTTC,CASSLGQVAETQYF
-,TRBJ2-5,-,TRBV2,TGTGCCCACCTGGGGCCCAACTTACAAGAGACCCAGTACTTC,CAHLGPNLQETQYF
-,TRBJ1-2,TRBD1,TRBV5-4,TGTGCCAGCAGCGTGGGCGGGACAGGGGGGAAAGGCTACACCTTC,CASSVGGTGGKGYTF
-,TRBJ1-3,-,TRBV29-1,TGCAGCGTCTCGGAAGGAAACACCATATATTTT,CSVSEGNTIYF
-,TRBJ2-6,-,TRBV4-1,TGCGCCAGCAGCCAAGATCGTAGATTTTCCGGGGCCAACGTCCTGACTTTC,CASSQDRRFSGANVLTF
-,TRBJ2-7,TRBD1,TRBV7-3,TGTGCCAGCAGCCCACAGGGGAGAGCCTACGAGCAGTACTTC,CASSPQGRAYEQYF